This is a list of T cell receptor beta chains from one sample in a study of cytomegalovirus exposure and HLA in healthy donors. Repertoires were generated with immunoSEQ multiplex PCR, while TCRdb's copy carries only in-frame clones and drops some. Seen here are about 85,000 clones, over 70% observed once, and the top ten hold 20% to 30%. The sequencing input was PBMCs. The receptors here all came from a woman between 50 and 59 years old in good health and CMV-seropositive. CDR3s include the opening cysteine and the closing phenylalanine or tryptophan. The D gene is left open where the match is weak. Part of the rows lack a size; the others show once, few, many or a class for expanded clones.

abundance | d_gene | j_gene | v_gene | CDR3nt | CDR3aa
. | . | TRBJ1-2 | TRBV6-5 | TGTGCCAGCAGTTACTCGGTAACACAGACCCACTATGGCTACACCTTC | CASSYSVTQTHYGYTF
. | . | TRBJ1-2 | TRBV7-9 | TGTGCCAGCAGCTCAGGGGACCGCCGCCTTTGGGGCTACACCTTC | CASSSGDRRLWGYTF
once | . | TRBJ1-6 | TRBV29-1 | TGCAGCGTGCGAGGGACAAACTATAATTCACCCCTCCACTTT | CSVRGTNYNSPLHF
. | . | TRBJ2-3 | TRBV4-1 | TGCGCCAGCAGCCAAGGGGCAGGGTTGACAGATACGCAGTATTTT | CASSQGAGLTDTQYF
. | TRBD2 | TRBJ2-3 | TRBV7-8 | TGTGCCAGCAGCACCATAGCGGGAGTCGCAGATACGCAGTATTTT | CASSTIAGVADTQYF
. | TRBD1 | TRBJ2-1 | TRBV13 | TGTGCCAGCAGCTTAGGCAGGGGGAGCTCCTACAATGAGCAGTTCTTC | CASSLGRGSSYNEQFF
. | TRBD2 | TRBJ2-3 | TRBV29-1 | TGCAGCGTCGGCCCCCATGTACTAGCGGGAGGAGATACGCAGTATTTT | CSVGPHVLAGGDTQYF
. | . | TRBJ2-3 | TRBV9 | TGTGCCAGCAGCGTACATGGGGCTACAGATACGCAGTATTTT | CASSVHGATDTQYF
once | TRBD2 | TRBJ2-1 | TRBV6-1 | TGTGCCAGCAGTGGCCCGGGACTAGCGGGGTCCTACAATGAGCAGTTCTTC | CASSGPGLAGSYNEQFF
few | . | TRBJ2-1 | TRBV19 | TGTGCCAGTAGTATTGAGGGAGACTCCTACAATGAGCAGTTCTTC | CASSIEGDSYNEQFF
. | TRBD2 | TRBJ2-1 | TRBV7-9 | TGTGCCAGCAGCTTAATAGCGGGAAACAATGAGCAGTTCTTC | CASSLIAGNNEQFF
. | TRBD1 | TRBJ1-4 | TRBV5-6 | TGTGCCAGCAGCTTGATGTCAGGGGGGACTAATGAAAAACTGTTTTTT | CASSLMSGGTNEKLFF
. | TRBD1 | TRBJ1-1 | TRBV7-3 | TGTGCCAGCAGCTTACAGGGGGGAAGCACTGAAGCTTTCTTT | CASSLQGGSTEAFF
. | TRBD2 | TRBJ2-6 | TRBV4-1 | TGCGCCAGCAGCCAATGGGGGGGGGAACAGATCTCTGGGGCCAACGTCCTGACTTTC | CASSQWGGEQISGANVLTF
. | . | TRBJ2-2 | TRBV11-2 | TGTGCCAGCAGCTTAGGCGGGGCAACCGGGGAGCTGTTTTTT | CASSLGGATGELFF
. | TRBD2 | TRBJ2-5 | TRBV11-2 | TGTGCCAGCAGCACCCTTTCCGCGGGAGGGCGGACCCAGTACTTC | CASSTLSAGGRTQYF